The 14 T cell receptor beta chains in this list originate from one sample, sequenced in a study of control samples from healthy donors and cancer patients. Clones were read by immunoSEQ multiplex PCR, and TCRdb kept only the in-frame ones, dropping some. Counted here are approximately 100,000 clones, about nine tenths occurring once; the ten biggest clones make up approximately 3%. The source material was blood. The receptors were sampled from a human donor in good health. The donor label of this sample is uncertain.

V usage is TRBV11-3 and J usage is TRBJ2-3, with TRBD2 as a possible D gene (6 bases). Germline CDR1 and CDR2: SGHNT and YENEEA. Trimming took off 1 base at V and 3 bases at J, with 17 bases between the two ends. CDR3 length: 17 amino acids. The CDR3 region has the DNA TGTGCCAGCAGCTTAGTCGGACAAGGAGGGAGGACAGATACGCAGTATTTT. It is translated as CASSLVGQGGRTDTQYF.

The chain joins TRBV25-1 to TRBJ1-6; D remains unclear. Trimming shortened V by 3 bases and J by 7 bases, and 4 bases separated the two germline ends. This CDR3 spans 12 amino acids. Germline V gene data show CDR1 as MGHDK and CDR2 as SYGVNS. The CDR3 sequence: CASSESNSPLHF. Written as DNA, the CDR3 is TGTGCCAGCAGTGAGTCCAATTCACCCCTCCACTTT.

The chain carries TRBV27 and TRBJ2-3; possibly TRBD1 for D (6 bases). V lost 8 bases, J lost 3 bases, and 27 bases lay in between. The CDR3 is made up of 18 amino acids. Germline CDR1 MNHEY, CDR2 SMNVEV (reference sequence). CDR3 region: CASQSRGGQRFGTDTQYF. The CDR3 region has the DNA TGTGCCAGCCAATCACGTGGGGGACAACGGTTCGGGACAGATACGCAGTATTTT.

This chain uses TRBV5-5 with TRBJ2-7; TRBD2 matches at 12 bases. The V gene end was trimmed by 4 bases and the J gene end by 3 bases; junction bases not matched to a gene: 5. This CDR3 comprises 15 residues. Germline-derived CDR1 and CDR2 are SGHKS and YYEKEE (reference sequence). CDR3: CASSKTSGGSYEQYF. The CDR3 DNA follows: TGTGCCAGCAGCAAAACTAGCGGGGGGAGCTACGAGCAGTACTTC.

V gene TRBV3-1 (or the pseudogene TRBV3-2) combines with J gene TRBJ2-1; 10 nucleotides line up with TRBD1. This CDR3 comprises 15 residues. Germline CDR1 LGHDT, CDR2 YNNKEL (reference sequence). V was pared by 4 bases and J by 6 bases, with 6 bases of the junction left unmatched. CDR3 protein: CASSLGTGDLNEQFF. The CDR3 DNA follows: TGTGCCAGCAGCCTTGGGACAGGGGACCTCAATGAGCAGTTCTTC.

The V gene is TRBV30, the J gene TRBJ2-7; 11 nucleotides line up with TRBD2. Trimming cost V 3 bases and J 4 bases; bases outside gene matches: 11. Germline values: CDR1 GTSNPN, CDR2 SVGIG (reference sequence). The CDR3 loop spans 16 amino acids. DNA for the CDR3: TGTGCCTGGAGGGGTACCCCTAGCGGGGGGCCGTACGAGCAGTACTTC. Its translation is CAWRGTPSGGPYEQYF.

The rearrangement joins TRBV10-3 to TRBJ2-7, with no clear D. This CDR3 contains 11 residues. Germline V gives CDR1 ENHRY, CDR2 SYGVKD. V was trimmed by 4 bases and J by 4 bases, leaving 5 bases between them. The DNA of the CDR3 is TGTGCCATCAGTGGCGGTTACGAGCAGTACTTC. Its translation: CAISGGYEQYF.

The chain couples TRBV6-1 to TRBJ2-2; 9 positions agree with TRBD2. The J segment lost 5 bases and the V segment lost 4 bases, leaving 8 bases of the junction unmatched. The germline V gene has CDR1 MNHNS and CDR2 SASEGT. This CDR3 has 16 amino acids. CDR3 coding DNA: TGTGCCAGCAGTGGGGCTAGCGGGGTTTCAACCGGGGAGCTGTTTTTT. Translation: CASSGASGVSTGELFF.

The chain has TRBV6-5 and TRBJ1-2; D uncertain. Looked up from germline, CDR1 is MNHEY and CDR2 is SVGAGI. The CDR3 covers 12 residues. Trimming took 6 bases from V and 4 from J, leaving 9 bases between them. This CDR3 is CASRTRSYGYTF. The CDR3 DNA sequence: TGTGCCAGCAGGACAAGGAGCTATGGCTACACCTTC.

CDR3 coding DNA: TGTGCCAGCAGCACAATGGGGAAAGGCTATGGCTACACCTTC. It specifies CASSTMGKGYGYTF. J is TRBJ1-2 and V is TRBV3-1 (or the pseudogene TRBV3-2), with D unresolved. V lost 5 bases, J lost 4 bases, and 14 bases lay in between. The CDR3 has 14 amino acids. The germline V gene encodes CDR1 LGHDT and CDR2 YNNKEL (reference sequence).

This chain links TRBV4-1 with TRBJ2-3; D gene ambiguous. V was cut by 1 base and J by 2 bases, with 4 bases left in between. This CDR3 has 13 amino acids. Germline lookup yields CDR1 MGHRA and CDR2 YSYEKL. In DNA form, the CDR3 reads TGCGCCAGCAGCCAAGTTTTCACAGATACGCAGTATTTT. This codes for CASSQVFTDTQYF.

The chain recombines TRBV5-1 with TRBJ1-1; D unresolved. Germline V gene lookup returns CDR1 SGHRS and CDR2 YFSETQ. The germline V and J ends were trimmed by 2 bases and 0 bases, with 14 bases remaining between them. CDR3 length: 16 residues. The DNA for the CDR3 is TGCGCCAGCAGCTTTCCGGCGTCGGGGATGAACACTGAAGCTTTCTTT. This translates into CASSFPASGMNTEAFF.

This clone was recorded only once. The rearrangement links TRBV30 to TRBJ2-3; D is possibly TRBD1 or TRBD2 (6 bases each). The CDR3 covers 15 residues. CDR1 is GTSNPN and CDR2 is SVGIG in the germline V gene (reference sequence). V shed 3 bases and J shed 3 bases, with 16 bases lying between them. The CDR3 DNA sequence: TGTGCCTGGAGAGGAGGGGACAAGGTGACAGATACGCAGTATTTT. This encodes CAWRGGDKVTDTQYF.

This chain links TRBV12-3 or TRBV12-4 with TRBJ2-1; D is uncertain. Trimming took 5 bases from V and 12 from J, leaving 11 bases between them. This CDR3 region has 11 residues. The chain's CDR3 is CASSIGPAQFF. CDR3 in DNA: TGTGCCAGCAGTATTGGTCCGGCGCAGTTCTTC.